One and the same sample provided the 19 T cell receptor beta chains below, sequenced in a study of T cell responses to AZD1222 COVID-19 vaccine. The protocol was immunoSEQ multiplex PCR, while the TCRdb copy is restricted to in-frame clones and leaves out a portion. Among some 130,000 clones listed, over 75% were seen once. This material consisted of peripheral blood, taken 28 days after the second dose of the MenACWY control vaccine. The receptors originated from an adult who received the MenACWY meningococcal vaccine as a control.

This chain links TRBV10-3 with TRBJ1-2; the D is unclear. Germline CDR1 ENHRY, CDR2 SYGVKD. The V gene lost 4 bases and the J gene lost 4 bases, with 13 bases spanning the gap. This CDR3 region has 14 residues. The chain's CDR3 is CAISVNPEIYGYTF. The CDR3 nucleotides are TGTGCCATCAGTGTTAATCCGGAAATCTATGGCTACACCTTC.

The rearrangement links TRBV11-2 to TRBJ2-1; D may be TRBD1 (7 bases). The CDR3 runs 16 residues. Germline lookup yields CDR1 SGHAT and CDR2 FQNNGV. The V end lost 5 bases, the J end lost 0 bases, and 14 bases lay between the germline ends. The CDR3 is CASSPRGVSSYNEQFF. The CDR3 region has the DNA TGTGCCAGCAGCCCCAGGGGGGTTAGCTCCTACAATGAGCAGTTCTTC.

The chain carries TRBV28 and TRBJ1-2; 8 bases agree with TRBD1. Germline loops: CDR1 MDHEN, CDR2 SYDVKM. J was trimmed by 8 bases and V by 1 base; bases with no gene match: 15. The length of the CDR3 is 17 residues. The CDR3: CASSLSLHRTGMEGYTF. CDR3 coding DNA: TGTGCCAGCAGTTTATCCCTACATCGGACAGGGATGGAGGGCTACACCTTC.

The chain joins TRBV20-1 to TRBJ1-2, with D unresolved. The CDR3 extends over 11 amino acids. The V end was cut by 1 base, the J end by 7 bases, with 7 bases between. Germline loops: CDR1 DFQATT, CDR2 SNEGSKA (reference sequence). The CDR3 region has the DNA TGCAGTGCTAGAGTCGAGGCTGGCTACACCTTC. Translated: CSARVEAGYTF.

With respect to this clone: Other DNA sequences from this sample encode an identical CDR3 as well. The chain joins TRBV5-1 to TRBJ2-5; maybe TRBD1 (5 bases). V lost 1 base and J lost 4, with 8 bases in between. The CDR3 spans 13 residues. Germline CDR1 is SGHRS and CDR2 is YFSETQ. CDR3 coding DNA: TGCGCCAGCAGCTTGAGGGGTGGAGAGACCCAGTACTTC. Translated, it gives CASSLRGGETQYF. Together with reference TRBV5-1 and TRBJ2-5, the CDR3 gives the full variable domain: KAGVTQTPRYLIKTRGQQVTLSCSPISGHRSVSWYQQTPGQGLQFLFEYFSETQRNKGNFPGRFSGRQFSNSRSEMNVSTLELGDSALYLCASSLRGGETQYFGPGTRLLVL.

On this clone itself: An end of the junction differs from the germline gene, which may be a read error. The chain couples TRBV14 to TRBJ2-1; D is unresolved. Germline assignment: CDR1 SGHDN and CDR2 FVKESK. The CDR3 contains 15 residues. CDR3: CASSQGVGAYTEQFF. In DNA form, the CDR3 reads TGTGCCAGCAGCCAAGGGGTAGGAGCCTACACTGAGCAGTTCTTC.

The rearrangement links TRBV5-1 to TRBJ1-6; no definite D call. Germline-derived CDR1 and CDR2 are SGHRS and YFSETQ. The CDR3 is 16 amino acids. V was shortened by 1 base and J by 1 base, with 9 bases between the two germline ends. Written as DNA, the CDR3 is TGCGCCAGCAGCTTGAATGGGCCATCCTATAATTCACCCCTCCACTTT. Translated: CASSLNGPSYNSPLHF. Full variable domain (missing parts from reference TRBV5-1 and TRBJ1-6): KAGVTQTPRYLIKTRGQQVTLSCSPISGHRSVSWYQQTPGQGLQFLFEYFSETQRNKGNFPGRFSGRQFSNSRSEMNVSTLELGDSALYLCASSLNGPSYNSPLHFGNGTRLTVT.

In this sample, this clone turned up once. The chain combines TRBV30 with TRBJ2-7, with a possible D match to TRBD1 (9 bases). Looked up from germline, CDR1 is GTSNPN and CDR2 is SVGIG (reference sequence). CDR3 length: 15 residues. Trimming pared 1 base from V and 4 bases from J, leaving 17 bases between. The CDR3 is CAWSAGGTGMYEQYF. Written as DNA, the CDR3 is TGTGCCTGGAGTGCGGGGGGGACAGGGATGTACGAGCAGTACTTC.

The V gene is TRBV7-2, the J gene TRBJ2-7; D uncertain. CDR1 is SGHTA and CDR2 is FQGNSA in the germline V gene. V shed 4 bases and J shed 1 base, with 14 bases lying between them. The CDR3 extends over 15 amino acids. CDR3 DNA: TGTGCCAGCAGCTCCGCGCGAAAACGATCCTACGAGCAGTACTTC. Residues: CASSSARKRSYEQYF.

V usage is TRBV29-1 and J usage is TRBJ1-1; no reliable D call. CDR3 length: 12 residues. V lost 3 bases to trimming and J lost 8 bases, with 13 bases between them. CDR1 SQVTM and CDR2 ANQGSEA come from the germline V gene. CDR3 DNA: TGCAGCGTTGAGACGGAATTAAGAGAAGCTTTCTTT. It yields the protein CSVETELREAFF.

The chain has TRBV11-2 and TRBJ1-5, with D unclear. The CDR3 loop spans 17 amino acids. V lost 1 base and J 0 bases, leaving 13 bases between the germline ends. CDR1 and CDR2 from the germline V gene are SGHAT and FQNNGV. The CDR3 nucleotides are TGTGCCAGCAGCTTAGTTCAAGAAAAACATAGCAATCAGCCCCAGCATTTT. Encoded protein: CASSLVQEKHSNQPQHF.

This sequence joins TRBV2 and TRBJ2-7; possible D gene TRBD1, 5 bases. From germline, CDR1 is SNHLY and CDR2 FYNNEI. V lost 4 bases to trimming and J lost 6 bases, with 16 bases between them. The CDR3 totals 14 residues. CDR3 nucleotide sequence: TGTGCCAGCAGTGTTAAGGGGCAGGGCGCCGAGCAGTACGTC. As protein: CASSVKGQGAEQYV.

The V call is TRBV18, the J call TRBJ1-5, with D uncertain. In germline, CDR1 is KGHSH, CDR2 LQKENI. V lost 3 bases to trimming and J lost 0 bases, with 3 bases between them. This CDR3 has 13 residues. Here the CDR3 reads CASSPYSNQPQHF. The CDR3 nucleotides are TGTGCCAGCTCACCTTATAGCAATCAGCCCCAGCATTTT.

The gene calls are TRBV19 and TRBJ1-5, with D perhaps TRBD1 (6 bases). The germline CDR1 and CDR2 sequences are LNHDA and SQIVND (reference sequence). Trimming took 10 bases from V and 3 from J, leaving 19 bases between them. The CDR3 totals 15 residues. The CDR3 spells CAIGRAGADNQPQHF. In DNA, the CDR3 is TGTGCCATTGGGAGAGCAGGGGCGGACAATCAGCCCCAGCATTTT.

This sequence joins TRBV5-4 and TRBJ2-3; either TRBD1 or TRBD2 may fit D (6 bases each). V was shortened by 6 bases and J by 6 bases, with 17 bases between the two germline ends. The germline V gene has CDR1 SGHNT and CDR2 YYREEE (reference sequence). This CDR3 comprises 14 residues. The chain's CDR3 is CASNIQGGGDTQYF. The CDR3 coding sequence is TGTGCCAGCAATATACAGGGAGGTGGGGATACGCAGTATTTT.

The sample holds a few counts of this clone. The gene calls are TRBV9 and TRBJ2-1, with D possibly matching TRBD1 (6 bases). Germline CDR1 SGDLS, CDR2 YYNGEE. The CDR3 has 16 amino acids. Trimming cost V 4 bases and J 5 bases, with 19 bases left between them. The CDR3 DNA reads as TGTGCCAGCAGCCCCGACCCCAGGGGACCCGACAATGAGCAGTTCTTC. Translation: CASSPDPRGPDNEQFF. The variable domain in full, completed from reference TRBV9 and TRBJ2-1, reads DSGVTQTPKHLITATGQRVTLRCSPRSGDLSVYWYQQSLDQGLQFLIQYYNGEERAKGNILERFSAQQFPDLHSELNLSSLELGDSALYFCASSPDPRGPDNEQFFGPGTRLTVL.

This clone was detected only a few times. The chain combines TRBV11-1 with TRBJ2-7, with unresolved D. This CDR3 is built from 12 residues. CDR1 is SGHAT, CDR2 FQDESV, per germline (reference sequence). Deletions cut 5 bases from V and 3 bases from J, with 8 bases between. Written as DNA, the CDR3 is TGTGCCAGCAGCCCCCCCGACTACGAGCAGTACTTC. It is translated as CASSPPDYEQYF.

This clone appeared a single time. The J gene is TRBJ1-2, the V gene TRBV6-5, with unresolved D. The CDR3 covers 12 residues. The V end lost 0 bases, the J end lost 7 bases, and 6 bases lay between the germline ends. From germline, CDR1 is MNHEY and CDR2 SVGAGI. CDR3 residues: CASSYSGIGYTF. CDR3 in DNA: TGTGCCAGCAGTTACTCAGGGATTGGCTACACCTTC.

CDR3 DNA sequence: TGTGCCTGGAGGAACAATTGGCTGGAGGGGGCACGGTACGAGCAGTACTTC. Protein product: CAWRNNWLEGARYEQYF. The chain recombines TRBV30 with TRBJ2-7, with D perhaps TRBD1 (7 bases). CDR1 and CDR2 (germline): GTSNPN, SVGIG (reference sequence). The CDR3 has 17 amino acids. With 3 bases removed from V and 4 bases from J, the gap between germline ends came to 25 bases.